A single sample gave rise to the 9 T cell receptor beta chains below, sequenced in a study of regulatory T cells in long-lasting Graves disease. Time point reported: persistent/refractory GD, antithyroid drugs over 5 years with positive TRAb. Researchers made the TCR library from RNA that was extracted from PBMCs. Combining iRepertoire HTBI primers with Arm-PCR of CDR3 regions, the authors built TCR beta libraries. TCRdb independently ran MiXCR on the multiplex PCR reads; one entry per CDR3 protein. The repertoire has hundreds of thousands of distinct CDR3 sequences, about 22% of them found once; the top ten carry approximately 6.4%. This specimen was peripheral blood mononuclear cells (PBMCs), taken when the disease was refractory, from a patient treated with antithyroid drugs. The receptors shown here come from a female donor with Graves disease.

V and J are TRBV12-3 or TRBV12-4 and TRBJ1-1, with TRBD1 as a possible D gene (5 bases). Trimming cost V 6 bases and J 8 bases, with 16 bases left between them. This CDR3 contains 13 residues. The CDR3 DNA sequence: TGTGCCAGCAGGGAGACAGAGCCTCCCGAAGCTTTCTTT. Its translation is CASRETEPPEAFF.

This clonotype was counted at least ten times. Here the CDR3 reads CASTALGRVYQETQYF. DNA of the CDR3: TGTGCCAGCACCGCCCTCGGCCGCGTGTACCAAGAGACCCAGTACTTC. The chain carries TRBV7-2 and TRBJ2-5, with D unclear. V dropped 7 bases and J dropped 0 bases, with 18 bases sitting between them. Germline V gene lookup returns CDR1 SGHTA and CDR2 FQGNSA. The CDR3 has 16 amino acids.

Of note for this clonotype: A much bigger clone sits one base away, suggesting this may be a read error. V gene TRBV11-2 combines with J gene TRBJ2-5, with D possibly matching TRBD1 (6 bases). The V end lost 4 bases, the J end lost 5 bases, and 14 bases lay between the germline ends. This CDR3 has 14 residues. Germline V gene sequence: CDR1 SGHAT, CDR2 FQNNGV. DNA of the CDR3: TGTGCCAGCAGCTCAGTTGGGGGCTGGGAGACCCAGTACTTC. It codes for CASSSVGGWETQYF. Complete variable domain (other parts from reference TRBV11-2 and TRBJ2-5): EAGVAQSPRYKIIEKRQSVAFWCNPISGHATLYWYQQILGQGPKLLIQFQNNGVVDDSQLPKDRFSAERLKGVDSTLKIQPAKLEDSAVYLCASSSVGGWETQYFGPGTRLLVL.

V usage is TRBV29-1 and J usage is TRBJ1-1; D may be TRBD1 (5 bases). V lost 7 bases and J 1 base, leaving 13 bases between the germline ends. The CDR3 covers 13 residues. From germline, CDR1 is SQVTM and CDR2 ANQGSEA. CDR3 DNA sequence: TGCAGCGCAGCCAGACAGACGAACACTGAAGCTTTCTTT. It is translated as CSAARQTNTEAFF. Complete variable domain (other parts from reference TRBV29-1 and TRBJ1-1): SAVISQKPSRDICQRGTSLTIQCQVDSQVTMMFWYRQQPGQSLTLIATANQGSEATYESGFVIDKFPISRPNLTFSTLTVSNMSPEDSSIYLCSAARQTNTEAFFGQGTRLTVV.

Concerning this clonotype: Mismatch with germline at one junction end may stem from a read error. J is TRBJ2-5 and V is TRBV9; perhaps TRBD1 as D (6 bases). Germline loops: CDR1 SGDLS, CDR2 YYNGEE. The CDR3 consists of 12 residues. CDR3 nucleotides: TGTGCCAGCAGCGTAGGTGGACAGCCCCCAACGTTC. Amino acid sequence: CASSVGGQPPTF.

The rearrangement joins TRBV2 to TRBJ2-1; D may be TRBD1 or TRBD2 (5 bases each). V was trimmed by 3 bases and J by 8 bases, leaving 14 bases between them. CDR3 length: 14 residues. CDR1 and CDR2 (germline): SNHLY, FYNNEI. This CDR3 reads CASSDSLGRDEQFF. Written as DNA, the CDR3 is TGTGCCAGCAGTGATAGCCTGGGGCGGGATGAGCAGTTCTTC.

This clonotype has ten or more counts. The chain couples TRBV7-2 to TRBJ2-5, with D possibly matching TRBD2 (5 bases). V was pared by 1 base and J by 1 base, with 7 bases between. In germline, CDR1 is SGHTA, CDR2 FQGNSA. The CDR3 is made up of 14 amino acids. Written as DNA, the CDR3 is TGTGCCAGCAGCTTAGACGGGATCCAAGAGACCCAGTACTTC. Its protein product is CASSLDGIQETQYF.

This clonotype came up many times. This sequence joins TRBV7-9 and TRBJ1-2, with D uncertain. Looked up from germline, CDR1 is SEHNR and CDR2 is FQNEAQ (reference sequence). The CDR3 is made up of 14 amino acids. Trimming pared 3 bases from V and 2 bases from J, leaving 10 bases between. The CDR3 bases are TGTGCCAGCAGCTTGAATGGGGAGAACTATGGCTACACCTTC. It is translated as CASSLNGENYGYTF.

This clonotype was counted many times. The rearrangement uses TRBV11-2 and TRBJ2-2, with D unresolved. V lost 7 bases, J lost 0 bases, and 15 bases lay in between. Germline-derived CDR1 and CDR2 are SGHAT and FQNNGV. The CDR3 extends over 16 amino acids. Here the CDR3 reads CASNYPVTSNTGELFF. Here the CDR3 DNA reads TGTGCCAGCAACTACCCGGTGACATCGAACACCGGGGAGCTGTTTTTT.